This T cell receptor beta chain is drawn from a study of T-cell reconstitution after alpha-beta-depleted transplantation in children. Unique molecular identifiers were incorporated into the prepared TCRbeta library. Each CDR3 protein gets one entry after TCRdb re-called the PCR reads with MiXCR. The profile shows around 500,000 distinct CDR3 sequences, around 12% of them singletons. Germline assignment: CDR1 DFQATT and CDR2 SNEGSKA (reference sequence). This CDR3 has 14 amino acids. V dropped 6 bases and J dropped 2; count of bases not matched to a gene: 7. The TCR comes from a human donor who donated a stem cell graft to a child with combined immunodeficiency. Sequencing used PBMCs from the stem cell graft donor, obtained from the stem cell graft. The chain employs TRBV20-1 and TRBJ2-7; 10 nucleotides agree with TRBD1. The CDR3 DNA reads as TGCAGTGCAACCGGGACAGGGGCAACCTACGAGCAGTACTTC. It codes for CSATGTGATYEQYF.